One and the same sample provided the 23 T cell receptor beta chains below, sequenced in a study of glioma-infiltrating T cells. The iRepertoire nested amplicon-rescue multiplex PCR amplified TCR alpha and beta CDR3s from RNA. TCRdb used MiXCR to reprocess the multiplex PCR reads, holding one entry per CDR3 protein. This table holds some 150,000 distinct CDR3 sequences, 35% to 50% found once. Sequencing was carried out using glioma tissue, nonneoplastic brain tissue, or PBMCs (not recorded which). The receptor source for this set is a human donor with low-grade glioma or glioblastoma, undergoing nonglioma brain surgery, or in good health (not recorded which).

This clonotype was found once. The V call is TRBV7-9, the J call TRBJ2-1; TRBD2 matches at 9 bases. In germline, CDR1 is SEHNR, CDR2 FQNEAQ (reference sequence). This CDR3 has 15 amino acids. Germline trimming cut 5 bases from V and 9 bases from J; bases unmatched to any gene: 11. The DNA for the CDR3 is TGTGCCAGCAGCCCCCCGGGACTAGCCAGTGCTGAGCAGTTCTTC. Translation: CASSPPGLASAEQFF.

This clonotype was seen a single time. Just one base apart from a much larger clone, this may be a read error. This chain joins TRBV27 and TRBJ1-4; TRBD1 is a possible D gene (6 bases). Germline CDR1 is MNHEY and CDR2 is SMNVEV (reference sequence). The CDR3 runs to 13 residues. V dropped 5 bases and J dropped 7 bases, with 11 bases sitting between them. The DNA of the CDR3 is TGTGCCAGCAGTGGGGGCTGGGGTGAAAAACTGTTTTTT. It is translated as CASSGGWGEKLFF.

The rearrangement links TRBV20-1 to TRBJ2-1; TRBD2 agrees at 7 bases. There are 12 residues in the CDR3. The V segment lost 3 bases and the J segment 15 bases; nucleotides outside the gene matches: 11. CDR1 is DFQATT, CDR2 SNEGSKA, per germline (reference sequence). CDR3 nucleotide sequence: TGCAGTGCTAGGGGGGGGAAGGCCCAAATGTTCTTC. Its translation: CSARGGKAQMFF.

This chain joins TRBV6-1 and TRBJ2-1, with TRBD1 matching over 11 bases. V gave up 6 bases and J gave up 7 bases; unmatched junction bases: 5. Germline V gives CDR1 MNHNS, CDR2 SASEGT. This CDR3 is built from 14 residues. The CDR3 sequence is CASSSDRGRNEQFF. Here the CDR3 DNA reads TGTGCCAGCAGCTCGGACAGGGGGCGGAATGAGCAGTTCTTC.

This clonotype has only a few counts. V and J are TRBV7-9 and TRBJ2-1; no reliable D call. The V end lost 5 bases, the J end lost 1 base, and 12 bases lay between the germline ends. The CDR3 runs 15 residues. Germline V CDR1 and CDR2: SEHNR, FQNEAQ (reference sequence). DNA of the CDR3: TGTGCCAGCAGCCCATCTTCACTTTCCTACAATGAGCAGTTCTTC. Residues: CASSPSSLSYNEQFF.

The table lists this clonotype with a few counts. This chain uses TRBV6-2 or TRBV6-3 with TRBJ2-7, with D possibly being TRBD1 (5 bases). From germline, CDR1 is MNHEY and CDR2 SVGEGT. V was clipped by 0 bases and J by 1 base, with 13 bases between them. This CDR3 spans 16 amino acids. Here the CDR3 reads CASSYSPRQGSYEQYF. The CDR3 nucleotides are TGTGCCAGCAGTTACTCCCCCCGGCAGGGATCCTACGAGCAGTACTTC.

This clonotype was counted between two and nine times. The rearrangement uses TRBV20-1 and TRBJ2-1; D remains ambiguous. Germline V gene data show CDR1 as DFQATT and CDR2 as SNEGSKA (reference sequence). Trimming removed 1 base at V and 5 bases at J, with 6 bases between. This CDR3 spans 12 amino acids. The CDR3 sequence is CSARGWHNEQFF. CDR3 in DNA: TGCAGTGCTAGAGGGTGGCACAATGAGCAGTTCTTC.

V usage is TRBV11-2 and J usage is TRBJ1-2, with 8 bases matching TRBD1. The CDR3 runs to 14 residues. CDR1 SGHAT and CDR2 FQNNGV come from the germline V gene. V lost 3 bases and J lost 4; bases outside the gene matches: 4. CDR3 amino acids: CASSFGTGSYGYTF. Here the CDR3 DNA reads TGTGCCAGCAGCTTCGGGACAGGCAGCTATGGCTACACCTTC.

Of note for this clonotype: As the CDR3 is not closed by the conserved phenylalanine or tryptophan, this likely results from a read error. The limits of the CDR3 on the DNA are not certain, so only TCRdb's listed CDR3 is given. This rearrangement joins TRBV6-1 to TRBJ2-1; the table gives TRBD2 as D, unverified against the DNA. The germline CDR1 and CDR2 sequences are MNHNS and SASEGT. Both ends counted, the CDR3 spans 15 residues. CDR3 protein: CASSTGTSGTYERFL.

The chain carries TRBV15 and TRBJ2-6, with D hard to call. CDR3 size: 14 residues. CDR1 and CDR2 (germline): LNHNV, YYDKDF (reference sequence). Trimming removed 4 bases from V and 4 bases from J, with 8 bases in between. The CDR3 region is CATSMGSGANVLTF. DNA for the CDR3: TGTGCCACCAGCATGGGATCCGGGGCCAACGTCCTGACTTTC.

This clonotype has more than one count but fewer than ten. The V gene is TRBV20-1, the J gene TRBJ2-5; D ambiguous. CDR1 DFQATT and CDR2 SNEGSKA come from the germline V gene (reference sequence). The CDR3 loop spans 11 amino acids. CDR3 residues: CIPEPQETQYF. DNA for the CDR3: TGCATTCCGGAACCACAAGAGACCCAGTACTTC.

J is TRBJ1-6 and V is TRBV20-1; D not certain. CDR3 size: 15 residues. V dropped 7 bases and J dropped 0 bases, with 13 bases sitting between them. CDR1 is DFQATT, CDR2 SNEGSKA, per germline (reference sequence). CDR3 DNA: TGCAGTGTTGGAGGAGAGAGCTCCTATAATTCACCCCTCCACTTT. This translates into CSVGGESSYNSPLHF.

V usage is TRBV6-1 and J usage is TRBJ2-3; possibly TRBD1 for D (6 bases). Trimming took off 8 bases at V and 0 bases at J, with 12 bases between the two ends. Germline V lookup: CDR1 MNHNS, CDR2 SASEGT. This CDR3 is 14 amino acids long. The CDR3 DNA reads TGTGCCAGCGGGGGCGGTCCTAGCACAGATACGCAGTATTTT. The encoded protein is CASGGGPSTDTQYF.

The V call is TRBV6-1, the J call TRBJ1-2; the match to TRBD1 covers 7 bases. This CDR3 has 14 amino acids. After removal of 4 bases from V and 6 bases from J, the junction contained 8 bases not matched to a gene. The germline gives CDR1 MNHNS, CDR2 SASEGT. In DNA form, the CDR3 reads TGTGCCAGCAGTGTTCCACAGGGGAGGAATGGCTACACCTTC. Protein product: CASSVPQGRNGYTF.

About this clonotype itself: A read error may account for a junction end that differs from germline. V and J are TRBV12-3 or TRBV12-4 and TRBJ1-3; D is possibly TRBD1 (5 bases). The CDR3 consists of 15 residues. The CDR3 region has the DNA TGTGTCAGCAGTATACAGGCCAACTCTGGAAACACCATATATTTT. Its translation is CVSSIQANSGNTIYF.

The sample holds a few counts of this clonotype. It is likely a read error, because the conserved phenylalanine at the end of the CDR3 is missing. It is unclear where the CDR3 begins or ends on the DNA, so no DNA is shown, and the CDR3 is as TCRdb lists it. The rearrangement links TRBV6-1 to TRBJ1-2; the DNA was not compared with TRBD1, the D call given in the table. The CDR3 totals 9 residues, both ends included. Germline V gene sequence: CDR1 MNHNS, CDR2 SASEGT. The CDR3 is CASSLAAPT.

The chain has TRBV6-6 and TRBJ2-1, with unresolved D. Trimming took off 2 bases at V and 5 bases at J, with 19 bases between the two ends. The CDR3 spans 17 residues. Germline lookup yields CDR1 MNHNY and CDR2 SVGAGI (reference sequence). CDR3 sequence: CASSYRRTTNLHNEQFF. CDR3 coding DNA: TGTGCCAGCAGTTACCGACGAACTACAAACCTGCACAATGAGCAGTTCTTC.

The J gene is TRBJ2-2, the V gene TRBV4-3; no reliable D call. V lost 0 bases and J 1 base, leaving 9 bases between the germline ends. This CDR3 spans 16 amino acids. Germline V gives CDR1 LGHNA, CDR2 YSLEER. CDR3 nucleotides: TGCGCCAGCAGCCAAGATTTTGCAGGGAACACCGGGGAGCTGTTTTTT. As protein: CASSQDFAGNTGELFF.

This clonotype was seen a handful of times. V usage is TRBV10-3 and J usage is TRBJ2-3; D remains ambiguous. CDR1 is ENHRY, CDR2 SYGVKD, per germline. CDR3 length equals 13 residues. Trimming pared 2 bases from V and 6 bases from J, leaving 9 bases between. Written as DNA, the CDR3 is TGTGCCATCAGTGAGGGTTACGCGGATACGCAGTATTTT. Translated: CAISEGYADTQYF.

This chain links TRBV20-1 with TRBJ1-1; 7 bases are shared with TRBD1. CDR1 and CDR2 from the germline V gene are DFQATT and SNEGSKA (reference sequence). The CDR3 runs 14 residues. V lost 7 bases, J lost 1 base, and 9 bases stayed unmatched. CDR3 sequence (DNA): TGCAGTGGGAGGCAGGCAGGGGGGAACACTGAAGCTTTCTTT. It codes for CSGRQAGGNTEAFF.

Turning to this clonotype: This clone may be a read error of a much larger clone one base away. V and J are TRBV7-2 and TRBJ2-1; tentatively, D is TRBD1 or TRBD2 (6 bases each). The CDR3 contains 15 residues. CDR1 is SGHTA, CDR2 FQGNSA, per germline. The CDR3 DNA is TGTGCCAGCAGCTTAGGACTAGGGGACATCGATGACCAGTTCTTC. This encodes CASSLGLGDIDDQFF.

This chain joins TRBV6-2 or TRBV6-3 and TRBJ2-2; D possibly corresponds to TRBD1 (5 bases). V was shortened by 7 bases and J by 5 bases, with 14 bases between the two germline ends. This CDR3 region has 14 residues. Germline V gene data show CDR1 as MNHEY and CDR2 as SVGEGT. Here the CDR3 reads CASTASRVTGELFF. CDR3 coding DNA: TGTGCCAGCACCGCCTCCAGGGTAACCGGGGAGCTGTTTTTT.

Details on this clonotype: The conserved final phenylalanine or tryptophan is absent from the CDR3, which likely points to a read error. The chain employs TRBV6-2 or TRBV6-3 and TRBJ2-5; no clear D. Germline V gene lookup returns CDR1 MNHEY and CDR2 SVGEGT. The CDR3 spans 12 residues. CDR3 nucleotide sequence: TGTGCTAGCAGCCGTACTATGAAGACCCAGTACCTC. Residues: CASSRTMKTQYL.